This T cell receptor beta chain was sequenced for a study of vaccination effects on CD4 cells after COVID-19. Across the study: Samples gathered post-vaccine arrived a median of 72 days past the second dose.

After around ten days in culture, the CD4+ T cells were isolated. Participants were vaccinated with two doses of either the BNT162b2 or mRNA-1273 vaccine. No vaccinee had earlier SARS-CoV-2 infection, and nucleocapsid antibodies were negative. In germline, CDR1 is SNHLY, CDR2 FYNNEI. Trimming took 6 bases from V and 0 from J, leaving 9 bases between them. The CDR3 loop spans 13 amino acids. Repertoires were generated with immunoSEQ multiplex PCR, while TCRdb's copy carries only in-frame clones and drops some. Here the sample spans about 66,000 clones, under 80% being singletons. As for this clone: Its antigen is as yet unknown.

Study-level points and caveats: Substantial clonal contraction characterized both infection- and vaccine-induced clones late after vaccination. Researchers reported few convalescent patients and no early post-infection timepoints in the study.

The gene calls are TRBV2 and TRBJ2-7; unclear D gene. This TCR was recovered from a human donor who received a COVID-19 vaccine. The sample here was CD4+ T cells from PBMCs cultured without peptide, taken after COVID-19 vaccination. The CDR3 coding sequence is TGTGCCAGCAGGCGGTCAGCCTCCTACGAGCAGTACGTC. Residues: CASRRSASYEQYV.